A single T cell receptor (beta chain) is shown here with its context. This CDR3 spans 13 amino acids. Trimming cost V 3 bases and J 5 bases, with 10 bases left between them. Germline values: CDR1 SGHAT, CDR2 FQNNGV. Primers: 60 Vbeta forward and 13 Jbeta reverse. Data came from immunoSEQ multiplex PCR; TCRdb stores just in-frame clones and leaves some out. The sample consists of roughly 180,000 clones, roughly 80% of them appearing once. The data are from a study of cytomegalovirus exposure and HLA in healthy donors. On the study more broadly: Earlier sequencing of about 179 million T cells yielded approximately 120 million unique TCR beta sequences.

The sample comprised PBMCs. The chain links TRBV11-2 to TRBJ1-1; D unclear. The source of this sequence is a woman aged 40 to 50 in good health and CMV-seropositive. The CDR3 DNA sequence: TGTGCCAGCAGCTTGTTTAGAGGGACTGAAGCTTTCTTT. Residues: CASSLFRGTEAFF.